This entry lists 5 T cell receptor beta chains sequenced from one sample in a study of T-cell reconstitution after alpha-beta-depleted transplantation in children. The TCRbeta library was prepared with unique molecular identifiers. TCRdb re-analysed the PCR reads in MiXCR, keeping a single row per CDR3 protein. The sample lists about 500,000 distinct CDR3 sequences, roughly 33% occurring once. The material sequenced was PBMCs from the stem cell graft donor, taken from the stem cell graft. The source of these receptors is a human donor who donated a stem cell graft to a child with aplastic anemia.

The chain links TRBV15 to TRBJ1-5, with a tentative D call TRBD1 (6 bases). Germline V CDR1 and CDR2: LNHNV, YYDKDF (reference sequence). V shed 5 bases and J shed 8 bases, with 16 bases lying between them. This CDR3 region has 14 residues. The CDR3 DNA reads as TGTGCCACCAGCCTCAACAGGGCTCAGGAGCCCCAGCATTTT. It is translated as CATSLNRAQEPQHF. Based on the CDR3 plus reference TRBV15 and TRBJ1-5, the full variable domain is DAMVIQNPRYQVTQFGKPVTLSCSQTLNHNVMYWYQQKSSQAPKLLFHYYDKDFNNEADTPDNFQSRRPNTSFCFLDIRSPGLGDTAMYLCATSLNRAQEPQHFGDGTRLSIL.

This chain uses TRBV5-4 with TRBJ2-1; 11 bases line up with TRBD2. Per the germline V gene, CDR1 is SGHNT and CDR2 is YYREEE (reference sequence). The CDR3 covers 15 residues. V was pared by 3 bases and J by 2 bases, with 1 base of the junction left unmatched. CDR3 coding DNA: TGTGCCAGCAGCTATAGCGGGAGGGCCTACAATGAGCAGTTCTTC. Translated: CASSYSGRAYNEQFF.

The rearrangement uses TRBV20-1 and TRBJ2-4; a weak D match, TRBD2 (6 bases). This CDR3 comprises 13 residues. Germline lookup yields CDR1 DFQATT and CDR2 SNEGSKA (reference sequence). V was clipped by 4 bases and J by 4 bases, with 11 bases between them. This CDR3 is CSANGSGKNIQYF. The CDR3 DNA is TGCAGTGCTAATGGAAGCGGGAAAAACATTCAGTACTTC.

The chain couples TRBV21-1 to TRBJ2-5; the tabulated D call, TRBD1, remains unverified against the DNA. TRBV21-1 is a recognized pseudogene. CDR3 size: 15 residues. CDR3 bases: TGTGCCAGCAGCAAAAGGGACAGGATCCAAGAGACCCAGTACTTC. Its protein is CASSKRDRIQETQYF.

The chain has TRBV5-1 and TRBJ2-7; perhaps TRBD2 as D (5 bases). The V gene's germline CDR1 is SGHRS and CDR2 YFSETQ. V was clipped by 4 bases and J by 6 bases, with 17 bases between them. CDR3 length: 14 amino acids. The CDR3 DNA sequence: TGCGCCAGCAGCCCGGGGATTGTCGGCAGCGAGCAGTACTTC. Its protein is CASSPGIVGSEQYF.